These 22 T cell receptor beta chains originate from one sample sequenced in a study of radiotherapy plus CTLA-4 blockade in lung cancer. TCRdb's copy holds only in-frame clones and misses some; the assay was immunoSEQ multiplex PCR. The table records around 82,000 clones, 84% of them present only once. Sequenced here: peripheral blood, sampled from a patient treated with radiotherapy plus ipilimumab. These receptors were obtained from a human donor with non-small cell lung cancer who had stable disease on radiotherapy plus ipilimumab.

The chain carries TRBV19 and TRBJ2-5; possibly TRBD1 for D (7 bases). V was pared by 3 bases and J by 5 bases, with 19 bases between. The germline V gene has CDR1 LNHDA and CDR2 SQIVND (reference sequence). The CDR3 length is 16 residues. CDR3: CASSIRDRDGGETQYF. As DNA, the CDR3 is TGTGCCAGTAGTATCCGAGACAGGGATGGAGGGGAGACCCAGTACTTC.

The CDR3 reads CASAPGGGFGYTF. The DNA of the CDR3 is TGTGCCAGCGCTCCAGGGGGCGGCTTTGGCTACACCTTC. The chain combines TRBV6-1 with TRBJ1-2; 8 bases are a match to TRBD1. The germline V gene encodes CDR1 MNHNS and CDR2 SASEGT. V lost 8 bases, J lost 7 bases, and 9 bases stayed unmatched. The CDR3 spans 13 residues.

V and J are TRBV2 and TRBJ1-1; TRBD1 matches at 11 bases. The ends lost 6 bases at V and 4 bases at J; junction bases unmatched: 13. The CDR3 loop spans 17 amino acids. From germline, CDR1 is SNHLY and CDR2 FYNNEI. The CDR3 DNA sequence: TGTGCCAGCAGCCCCATAGGACAGGGGGCGCCGAGCACTGAAGCTTTCTTT. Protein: CASSPIGQGAPSTEAFF.

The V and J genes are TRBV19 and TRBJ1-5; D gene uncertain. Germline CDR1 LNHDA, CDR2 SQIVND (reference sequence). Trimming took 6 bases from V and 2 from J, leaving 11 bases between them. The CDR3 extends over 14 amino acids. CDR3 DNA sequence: TGTGCCAGTAGCATGACTACAGGCAATCAGCCCCAGCATTTT. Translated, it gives CASSMTTGNQPQHF.

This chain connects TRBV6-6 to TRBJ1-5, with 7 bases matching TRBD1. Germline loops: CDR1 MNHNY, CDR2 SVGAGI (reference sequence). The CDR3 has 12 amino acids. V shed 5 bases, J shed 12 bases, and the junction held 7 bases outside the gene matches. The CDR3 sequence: CASSENTGVQHF. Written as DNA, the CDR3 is TGTGCCAGCAGTGAGAACACAGGGGTCCAGCATTTT.

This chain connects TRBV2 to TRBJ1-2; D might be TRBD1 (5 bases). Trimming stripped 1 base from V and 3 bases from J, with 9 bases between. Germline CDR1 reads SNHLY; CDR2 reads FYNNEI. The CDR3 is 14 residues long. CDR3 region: CASSEGGDDYGYTF. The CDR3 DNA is TGTGCCAGCAGTGAAGGAGGGGATGACTATGGCTACACCTTC. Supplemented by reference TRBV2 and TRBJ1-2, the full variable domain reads EPEVTQTPSHQVTQMGQEVILRCVPISNHLYFYWYRQILGQKVEFLVSFYNNEISEKSEIFDDQFSVERPDGSNFTLKIRSTKLEDSAMYFCASSEGGDDYGYTFGSGTRLTVV.

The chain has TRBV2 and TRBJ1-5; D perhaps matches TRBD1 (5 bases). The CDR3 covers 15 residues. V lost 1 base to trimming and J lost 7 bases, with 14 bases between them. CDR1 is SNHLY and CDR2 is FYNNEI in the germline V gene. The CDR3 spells CASSEGSQGWQPQHF. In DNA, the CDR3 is TGTGCCAGCAGTGAAGGGTCTCAGGGTTGGCAGCCCCAGCATTTT.

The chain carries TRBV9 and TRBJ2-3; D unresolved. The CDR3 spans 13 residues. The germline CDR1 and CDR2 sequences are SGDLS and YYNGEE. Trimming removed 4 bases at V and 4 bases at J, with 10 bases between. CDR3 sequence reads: CASSPTLADTQYF. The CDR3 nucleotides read TGTGCCAGCAGCCCTACCTTGGCAGATACGCAGTATTTT.

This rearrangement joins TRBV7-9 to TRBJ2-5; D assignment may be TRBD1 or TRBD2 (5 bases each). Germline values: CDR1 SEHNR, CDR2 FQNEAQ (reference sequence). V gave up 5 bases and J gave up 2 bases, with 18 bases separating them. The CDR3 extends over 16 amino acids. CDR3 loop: CASSGWGMGPQETQYF. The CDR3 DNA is TGTGCCAGCAGCGGGTGGGGGATGGGGCCACAAGAGACCCAGTACTTC.

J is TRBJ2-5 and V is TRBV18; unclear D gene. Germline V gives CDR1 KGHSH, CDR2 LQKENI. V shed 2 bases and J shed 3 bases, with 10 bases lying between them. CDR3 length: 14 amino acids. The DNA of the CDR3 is TGTGCCAGCTCACCAGGAGCCACTAAAGAGACCCAGTACTTC. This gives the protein CASSPGATKETQYF.

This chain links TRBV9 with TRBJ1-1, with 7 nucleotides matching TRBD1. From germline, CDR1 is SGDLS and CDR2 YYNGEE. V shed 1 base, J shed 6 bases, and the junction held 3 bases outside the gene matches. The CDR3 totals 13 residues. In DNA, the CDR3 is TGTGCCAGCAGCGTATTCGGACAGGCTGAAGCTTTCTTT. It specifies CASSVFGQAEAFF.

Written as DNA, the CDR3 is TGTGCTAGTGGTTCGGGGGGAGTGCAGTACTTC. Amino acids: CASGSGGVQYF. The chain joins TRBV12-5 to TRBJ2-7; the match to TRBD2 covers 7 bases. CDR3 size: 11 residues. Germline-derived CDR1 and CDR2 are LGHNT and FRNRAP. Trimming cost V 4 bases and J 9 bases; bases outside gene matches: 3.

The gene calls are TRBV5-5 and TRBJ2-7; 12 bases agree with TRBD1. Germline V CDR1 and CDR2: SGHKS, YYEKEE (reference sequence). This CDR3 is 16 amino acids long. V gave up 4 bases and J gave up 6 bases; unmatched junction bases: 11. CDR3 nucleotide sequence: TGTGCCAGCAGCCGGGACCCGGGACAGGGGGCCTTCGAGCAGTACTTC. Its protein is CASSRDPGQGAFEQYF.

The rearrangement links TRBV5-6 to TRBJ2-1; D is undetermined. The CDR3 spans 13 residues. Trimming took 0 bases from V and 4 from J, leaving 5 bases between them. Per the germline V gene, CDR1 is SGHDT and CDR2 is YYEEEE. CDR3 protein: CASSLDLYNEQFF. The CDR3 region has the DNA TGTGCCAGCAGCTTGGATCTATACAATGAGCAGTTCTTC. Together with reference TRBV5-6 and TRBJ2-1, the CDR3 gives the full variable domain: DAGVTQSPTHLIKTRGQQVTLRCSPKSGHDTVSWYQQALGQGPQFIFQYYEEEERQRGNFPDRFSGHQFPNYSSELNVNALLLGDSALYLCASSLDLYNEQFFGPGTRLTVL.

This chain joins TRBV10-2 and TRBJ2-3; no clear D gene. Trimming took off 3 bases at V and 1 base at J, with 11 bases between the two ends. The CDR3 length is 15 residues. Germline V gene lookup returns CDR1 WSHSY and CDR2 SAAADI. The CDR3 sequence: CASSEPNTRTDTQYF. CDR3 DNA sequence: TGCGCCAGCAGTGAACCTAACACACGCACAGATACGCAGTATTTT.

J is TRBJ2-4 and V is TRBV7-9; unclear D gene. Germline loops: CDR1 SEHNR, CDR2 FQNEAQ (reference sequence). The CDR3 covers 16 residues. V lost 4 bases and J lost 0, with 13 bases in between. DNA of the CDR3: TGTGCCAGCAGCTCTGACCGATTTTTAGCCAAAAACATTCAGTACTTC. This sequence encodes CASSSDRFLAKNIQYF.

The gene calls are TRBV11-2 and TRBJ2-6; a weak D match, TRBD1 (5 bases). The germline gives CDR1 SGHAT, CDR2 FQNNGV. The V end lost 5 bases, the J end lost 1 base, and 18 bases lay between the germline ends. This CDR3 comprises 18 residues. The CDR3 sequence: CASSHFHKQASGANVLTF. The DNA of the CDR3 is TGTGCCAGCAGCCATTTTCATAAACAGGCTTCTGGGGCCAACGTCCTGACTTTC.

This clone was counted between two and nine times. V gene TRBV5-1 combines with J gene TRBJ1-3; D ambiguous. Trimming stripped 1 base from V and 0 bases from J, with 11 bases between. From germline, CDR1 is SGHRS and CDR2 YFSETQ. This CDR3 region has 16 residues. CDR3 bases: TGCGCCAGCAGCTTGATCGGCGGCTACTCTGGAAACACCATATATTTT. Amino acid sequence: CASSLIGGYSGNTIYF.

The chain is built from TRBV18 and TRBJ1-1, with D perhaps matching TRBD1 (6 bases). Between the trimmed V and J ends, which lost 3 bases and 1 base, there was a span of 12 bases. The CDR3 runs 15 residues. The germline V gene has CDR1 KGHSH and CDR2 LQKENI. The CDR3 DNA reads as TGTGCCAGCTCACCGCAGACAGGAACGAACACTGAAGCTTTCTTT. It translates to CASSPQTGTNTEAFF.

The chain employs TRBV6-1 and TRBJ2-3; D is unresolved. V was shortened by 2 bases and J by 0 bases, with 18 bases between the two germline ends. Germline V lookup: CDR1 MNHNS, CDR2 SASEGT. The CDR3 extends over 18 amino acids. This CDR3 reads CASSETLNSSPSTDTQYF. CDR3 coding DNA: TGTGCCAGCAGTGAAACCCTTAACTCCTCCCCTAGCACAGATACGCAGTATTTT.

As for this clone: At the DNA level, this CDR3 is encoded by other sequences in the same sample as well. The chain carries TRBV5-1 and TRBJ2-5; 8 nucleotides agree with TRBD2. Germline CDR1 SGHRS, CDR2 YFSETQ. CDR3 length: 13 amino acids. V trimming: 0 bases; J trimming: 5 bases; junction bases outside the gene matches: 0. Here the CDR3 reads CASSLGGGETQYF. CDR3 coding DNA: TGCGCCAGCAGCTTGGGCGGGGGGGAGACCCAGTACTTC.

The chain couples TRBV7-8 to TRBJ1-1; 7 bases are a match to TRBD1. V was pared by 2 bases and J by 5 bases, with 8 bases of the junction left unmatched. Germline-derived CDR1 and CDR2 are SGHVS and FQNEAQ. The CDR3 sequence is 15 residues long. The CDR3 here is CASSLRGRLWTEAFF. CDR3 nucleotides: TGTGCCAGCAGCTTAAGGGGGCGTTTGTGGACTGAAGCTTTCTTT.